A single sample gave rise to the 20 T cell receptor beta chains below, sequenced in a study of blood T cell repertoires in COVID-19. Some clones are missing from TCRdb's copy, which holds only in-frame ones; the method was immunoSEQ multiplex PCR. The table lists 300,000 to 400,000 clones, around 83% of them singletons. The source material was peripheral blood. These receptor sequences come from a man aged 30 to 45 with active or convalescent COVID-19.

This clone has more than one count but fewer than ten. Within the sample, other DNA sequences also encode this same CDR3. V usage is TRBV30 and J usage is TRBJ2-3; the D gene is possibly TRBD2 (5 bases). V was shortened by 0 bases and J by 5 bases, with 6 bases between the two germline ends. Germline-derived CDR1 and CDR2 are GTSNPN and SVGIG (reference sequence). The CDR3 contains 12 residues. CDR3 amino acids: CAWSVGGDTQYF. The CDR3 DNA reads as TGTGCCTGGAGTGTAGGAGGAGATACGCAGTATTTT.

This rearrangement joins TRBV4-3 to TRBJ2-1; 11 nucleotides match TRBD2. The V gene's germline CDR1 is LGHNA and CDR2 YSLEER. This CDR3 has 17 amino acids. V shed 2 bases, J shed 2 bases, and the junction held 5 bases outside the gene matches. The DNA of the CDR3 is TGCGCCAGCAGCCAATCGGCTAGCGGGGGGACCTACAATGAGCAGTTCTTC. Encoded protein: CASSQSASGGTYNEQFF.

The V gene is TRBV3-1 (or the pseudogene TRBV3-2), the J gene TRBJ1-2; TRBD1 agrees at 7 bases. V was pared by 2 bases and J by 5 bases, with 5 bases of the junction left unmatched. CDR1 and CDR2 (germline): LGHDT, YNNKEL (reference sequence). The CDR3 has 14 residues. CDR3 loop: CASSQPMTGYGYTF. DNA for the CDR3: TGTGCCAGCAGCCAACCGATGACAGGGTATGGCTACACCTTC.

This clone was seen a handful of times. J is TRBJ2-1 and V is TRBV7-3, with 9 nucleotides matching TRBD2. The CDR3 runs to 14 residues. The V gene end was trimmed by 2 bases and the J gene end by 10 bases; junction bases not matched to a gene: 6. Germline values: CDR1 SGHTA, CDR2 FQGTGA. CDR3 nucleotides: TGTGCCAGCAGCTTAGGCATAGCGGGAGCGGAGCAGTTCTTC. It codes for CASSLGIAGAEQFF.

The chain is built from TRBV5-6 and TRBJ1-5; 9 nucleotides match TRBD1. This CDR3 spans 16 amino acids. In germline, CDR1 is SGHDT, CDR2 YYEEEE. V trimming: 3 bases; J trimming: 1 base; junction bases outside the gene matches: 5. CDR3 region: CASSSAGTGSNQPQHF. CDR3 DNA: TGTGCCAGCAGCTCCGCCGGGACAGGGAGCAATCAGCCCCAGCATTTT.

This rearrangement joins TRBV30 to TRBJ2-7; TRBD2 agrees at 11 bases. Per germline, CDR1 GTSNPN and CDR2 SVGIG (reference sequence). Losses at the gene ends were 4 bases for V and 0 bases for J; bases not matched to a gene: 5. The length of the CDR3 is 15 residues. This chain's CDR3 is CAWTIAGGSSYEQYF. CDR3 sequence (DNA): TGTGCCTGGACAATAGCGGGAGGGAGCTCCTACGAGCAGTACTTC.

This chain uses TRBV29-1 with TRBJ2-3; D may be TRBD1 (5 bases). The CDR3 loop spans 16 amino acids. CDR1 is SQVTM, CDR2 ANQGSEA, per germline. The V and J ends lost 5 bases and 4 bases respectively, with 22 bases between them. CDR3 DNA sequence: TGCAGCGTTCACCTACCCAGGGATGGGCCGCCAGATACGCAGTATTTT. Its translation is CSVHLPRDGPPDTQYF.

The genes are TRBV5-4 and TRBJ2-3; 7 bases match TRBD2. Losses at the gene ends were 0 bases for V and 3 bases for J; bases not matched to a gene: 4. This CDR3 is built from 15 residues. Germline CDR1 SGHNT, CDR2 YYREEE (reference sequence). The CDR3 spells CASSLDQRDTDTQYF. CDR3 in DNA: TGTGCCAGCAGCTTGGACCAGCGGGATACAGATACGCAGTATTTT.

The rearrangement joins TRBV18 to TRBJ1-1, with TRBD1 identical over 10 bases. This CDR3 contains 12 residues. Germline CDR1 is KGHSH and CDR2 is LQKENI. The ends lost 8 bases at V and 8 bases at J; junction bases unmatched: 5. The CDR3 nucleotides read TGTGCCAGCCGCGACAGGGGGCCCGAAGCTTTCTTT. Residues: CASRDRGPEAFF.

The gene calls are TRBV10-3 and TRBJ2-7, with TRBD1 as a possible D gene (9 bases). CDR1 is ENHRY, CDR2 SYGVKD, per germline. Trimming cost V 3 bases and J 6 bases, with 21 bases left between them. The CDR3 consists of 16 residues. CDR3 sequence (DNA): TGTGCCATCAGTGAATCAGCCGGGACAGGGACTAGCGAGCAGTACTTC. This gives the protein CAISESAGTGTSEQYF.

The rearrangement joins TRBV6-5 to TRBJ1-2, with TRBD1 matching 9 bases. Germline CDR1 is MNHEY and CDR2 is SVGAGI. Unmatched junction bases numbered 3, after V lost 5 bases and J lost 8 bases. This CDR3 is built from 12 residues. CDR3 sequence: CASSRTGEGYTF. For the CDR3, the DNA is TGTGCCAGCAGTCGGACAGGGGAGGGCTACACCTTC.

The chain carries TRBV6-6 and TRBJ2-1; possibly TRBD2 for D (5 bases). Trimming took 6 bases from V and 5 from J, leaving 8 bases between them. The germline V gene encodes CDR1 MNHNY and CDR2 SVGAGI (reference sequence). The CDR3 loop spans 12 amino acids. The CDR3 loop is CASRAENNEQFF. In DNA, the CDR3 is TGTGCCAGCAGAGCGGAGAACAATGAGCAGTTCTTC.

The rearrangement joins TRBV5-1 to TRBJ1-2, with 7 bases fitting TRBD1. The germline V gene has CDR1 SGHRS and CDR2 YFSETQ. This CDR3 has 13 residues. V lost 4 bases and J lost 10; bases outside the gene matches: 10. The DNA of the CDR3 is TGCGCCAGCAGCCAGGGGGATTTGACCAACTACACCTTC. The encoded protein is CASSQGDLTNYTF.

This clone was observed a single time. The chain links TRBV30 to TRBJ2-7; possible D gene TRBD1, 6 bases. The CDR3 loop spans 14 amino acids. Deletions cut 0 bases from V and 9 bases from J, with 18 bases between. Germline V gene sequence: CDR1 GTSNPN, CDR2 SVGIG (reference sequence). CDR3 region: CAWSVAQGWQGQYF. DNA for the CDR3: TGTGCCTGGAGTGTTGCCCAGGGGTGGCAAGGGCAGTACTTC. Complete variable domain (other parts from reference TRBV30 and TRBJ2-7): SQTIHQWPATLVQPVGSPLSLECTVEGTSNPNLYWYRQAAGRGLQLLFYSVGIGQISSEVPQNLSASRPQDRQFILSSKKLLLSDSGFYLCAWSVAQGWQGQYFGPGTRLTVT.

This chain uses TRBV19 with TRBJ2-1; possibly TRBD1 for D (5 bases). The V and J ends lost 5 bases and 5 bases respectively, with 10 bases between them. CDR1 is LNHDA, CDR2 SQIVND, per germline (reference sequence). The CDR3 has 13 amino acids. DNA for the CDR3: TGTGCCAGTAGTCTTAGGACAAACAATGAGCAGTTCTTC. It yields the protein CASSLRTNNEQFF.

The DNA for the CDR3 is TGTGCCAGCAGCTCGGGACTAGCGGGGGGGTTATACAATGAGCAGTTCTTC. Encoded protein: CASSSGLAGGLYNEQFF. V is TRBV7-6 and J is TRBJ2-1; 16 bases match TRBD2. V shed 4 bases and J 4 bases; nucleotides not matched to a gene: 4. The germline V gene has CDR1 SGHVS and CDR2 FNYEAQ. The CDR3 is made up of 17 amino acids.

V gene TRBV2 combines with J gene TRBJ1-1; no clear D. Germline V gene lookup returns CDR1 SNHLY and CDR2 FYNNEI. The CDR3 is 13 residues long. The germline V and J ends were trimmed by 10 bases and 3 bases, with 15 bases remaining between them. CDR3 DNA: TGTGCCAACCTAGAGAAGTCTTACACTGAAGCTTTCTTT. Translated, it gives CANLEKSYTEAFF.

The CDR3 region is CASSGMTADSGNTIYF. The CDR3 DNA is TGTGCCAGCAGCGGTATGACGGCGGACTCTGGAAACACCATATATTTT. This chain links TRBV7-9 with TRBJ1-3, with unresolved D. Germline loops: CDR1 SEHNR, CDR2 FQNEAQ (reference sequence). Trimming stripped 5 bases from V and 0 bases from J, with 14 bases between. The length of the CDR3 is 16 residues.

This sequence joins TRBV3-1 (or the pseudogene TRBV3-2) and TRBJ1-4, with 7 bases aligning to TRBD1. V was pared by 0 bases and J by 4 bases, with 11 bases of the junction left unmatched. Germline assignment: CDR1 LGHDT and CDR2 YNNKEL (reference sequence). The CDR3 is 18 amino acids. Written as DNA, the CDR3 is TGTGCCAGCAGCCAAGACTTGGGAACAGGGGCTATTAATGAAAAACTGTTTTTT. As protein: CASSQDLGTGAINEKLFF.

The genes are TRBV5-4 and TRBJ2-1; 11 positions agree with TRBD2. The CDR3 contains 15 residues. Germline V CDR1 and CDR2: SGHNT, YYREEE (reference sequence). J gave up 8 bases and V 2 bases, and 6 bases lay outside the gene matches. CDR3 region: CASSFLAGGSDEQFF. The CDR3 DNA is TGTGCCAGCAGCTTCCTAGCGGGAGGTTCGGATGAGCAGTTCTTC.